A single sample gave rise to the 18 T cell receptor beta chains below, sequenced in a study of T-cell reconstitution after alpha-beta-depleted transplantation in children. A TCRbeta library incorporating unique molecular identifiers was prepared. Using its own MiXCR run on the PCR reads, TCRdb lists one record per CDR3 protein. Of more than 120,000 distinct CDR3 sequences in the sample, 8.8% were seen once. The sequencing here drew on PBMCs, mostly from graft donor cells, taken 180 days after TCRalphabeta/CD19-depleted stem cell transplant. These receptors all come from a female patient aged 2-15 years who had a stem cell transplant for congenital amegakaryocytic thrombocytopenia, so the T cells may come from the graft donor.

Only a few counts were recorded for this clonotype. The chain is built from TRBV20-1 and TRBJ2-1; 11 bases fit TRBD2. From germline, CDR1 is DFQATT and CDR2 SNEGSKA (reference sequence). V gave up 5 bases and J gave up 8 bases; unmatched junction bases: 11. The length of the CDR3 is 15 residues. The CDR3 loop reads CSARFSGGAVDEQFF. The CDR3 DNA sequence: TGCAGTGCTCGCTTTAGCGGGGGGGCCGTGGATGAGCAGTTCTTC.

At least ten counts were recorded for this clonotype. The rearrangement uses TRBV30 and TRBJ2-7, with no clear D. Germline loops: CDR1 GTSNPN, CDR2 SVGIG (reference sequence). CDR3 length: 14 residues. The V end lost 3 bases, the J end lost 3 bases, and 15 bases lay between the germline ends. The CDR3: CAWSPKQMIYEQYF. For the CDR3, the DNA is TGTGCCTGGAGCCCAAAGCAGATGATCTACGAGCAGTACTTC.

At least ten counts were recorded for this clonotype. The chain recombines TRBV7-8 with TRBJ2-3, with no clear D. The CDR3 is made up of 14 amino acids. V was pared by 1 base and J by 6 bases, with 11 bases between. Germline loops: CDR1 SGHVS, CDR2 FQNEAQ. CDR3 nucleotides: TGTGCCAGCAGCTTAGGTCCTATTCAGGATACGCAGTATTTT. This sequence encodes CASSLGPIQDTQYF.

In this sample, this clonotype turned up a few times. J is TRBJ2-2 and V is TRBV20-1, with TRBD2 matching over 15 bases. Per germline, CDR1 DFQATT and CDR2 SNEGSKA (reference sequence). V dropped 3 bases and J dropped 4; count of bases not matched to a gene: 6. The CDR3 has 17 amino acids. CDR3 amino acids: CSARGTSGGLSTGELFF. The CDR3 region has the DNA TGCAGTGCTAGGGGGACTAGCGGGGGGTTGAGCACCGGGGAGCTGTTTTTT.

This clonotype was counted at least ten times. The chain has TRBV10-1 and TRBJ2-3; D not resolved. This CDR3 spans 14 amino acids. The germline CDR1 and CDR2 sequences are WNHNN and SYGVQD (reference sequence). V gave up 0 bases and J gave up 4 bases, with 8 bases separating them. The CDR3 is CASSESPGPDTQYF. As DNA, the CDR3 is TGCGCCAGCAGTGAGTCCCCAGGTCCAGATACGCAGTATTTT.

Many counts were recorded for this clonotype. DNA of the CDR3: TGTGCCAGCAAGACTAGCGGGAGAGACATTCAGTACTTC. Its translation is CASKTSGRDIQYF. The chain links TRBV12-3 or TRBV12-4 to TRBJ2-4; 12 nucleotides match TRBD2. The CDR3 spans 13 residues. The junction had 3 bases not matched to a gene; V was cut back by 7 bases and J by 8 bases.

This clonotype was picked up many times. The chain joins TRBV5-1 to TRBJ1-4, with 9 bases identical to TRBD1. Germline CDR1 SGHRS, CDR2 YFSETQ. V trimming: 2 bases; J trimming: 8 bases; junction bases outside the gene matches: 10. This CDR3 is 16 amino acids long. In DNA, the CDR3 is TGCGCCAGCAGCTTACAGGGGGCGCAACGGGGGGAAAAACTGTTTTTT. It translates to CASSLQGAQRGEKLFF.

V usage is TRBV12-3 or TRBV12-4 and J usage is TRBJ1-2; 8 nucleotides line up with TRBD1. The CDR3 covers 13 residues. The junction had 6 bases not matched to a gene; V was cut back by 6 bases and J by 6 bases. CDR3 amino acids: CASSPDRDHGYTF. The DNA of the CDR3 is TGTGCCAGCAGCCCGGACAGGGACCATGGCTACACCTTC.

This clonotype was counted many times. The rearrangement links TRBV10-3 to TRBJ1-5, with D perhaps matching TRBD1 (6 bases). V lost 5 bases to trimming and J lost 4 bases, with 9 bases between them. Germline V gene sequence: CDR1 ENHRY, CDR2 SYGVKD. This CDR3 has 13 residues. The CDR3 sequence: CAISTGLNQPQHF. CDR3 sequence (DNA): TGTGCCATCAGTACAGGGTTAAATCAGCCCCAGCATTTT.

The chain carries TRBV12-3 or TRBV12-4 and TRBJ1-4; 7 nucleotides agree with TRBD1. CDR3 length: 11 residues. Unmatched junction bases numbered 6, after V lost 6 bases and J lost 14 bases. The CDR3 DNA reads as TGTGCCAGCAGCGCGACAGGGCAGCTGTTTTTT. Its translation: CASSATGQLFF.

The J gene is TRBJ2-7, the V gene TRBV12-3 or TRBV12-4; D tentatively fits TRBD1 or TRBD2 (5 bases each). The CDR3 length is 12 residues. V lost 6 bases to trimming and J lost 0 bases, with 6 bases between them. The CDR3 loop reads CASRRGSYEQYF. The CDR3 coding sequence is TGTGCCAGCAGGAGGGGCTCCTACGAGCAGTACTTC.

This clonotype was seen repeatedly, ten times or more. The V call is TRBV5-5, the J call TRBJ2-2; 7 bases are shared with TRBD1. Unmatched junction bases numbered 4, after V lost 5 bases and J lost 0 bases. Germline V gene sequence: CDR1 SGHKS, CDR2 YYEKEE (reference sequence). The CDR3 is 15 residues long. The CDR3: CASRVTGANTGELFF. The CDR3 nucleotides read TGTGCCAGCAGGGTTACAGGGGCGAACACCGGGGAGCTGTTTTTT.

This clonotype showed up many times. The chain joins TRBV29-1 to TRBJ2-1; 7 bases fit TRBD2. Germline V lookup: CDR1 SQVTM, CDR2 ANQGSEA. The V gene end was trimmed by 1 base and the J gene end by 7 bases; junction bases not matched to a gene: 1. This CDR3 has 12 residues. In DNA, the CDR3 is TGCAGCGTTGAAGGGGGGGGGAATGAGCAGTTCTTC. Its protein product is CSVEGGGNEQFF.

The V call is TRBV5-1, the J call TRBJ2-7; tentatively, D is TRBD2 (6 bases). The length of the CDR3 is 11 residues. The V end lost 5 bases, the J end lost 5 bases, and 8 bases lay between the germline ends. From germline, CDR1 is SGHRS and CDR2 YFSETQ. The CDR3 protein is CASSGGDEQYF. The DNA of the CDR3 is TGCGCCAGCAGTGGCGGGGACGAGCAGTACTTC.

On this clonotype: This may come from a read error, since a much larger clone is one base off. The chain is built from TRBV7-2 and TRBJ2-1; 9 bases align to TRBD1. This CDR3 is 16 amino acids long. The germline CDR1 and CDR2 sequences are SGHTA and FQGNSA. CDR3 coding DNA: TGTGCCAGCAGCTACCTTCGGACAGGGGTGAACAATGAGCACTTCTTC. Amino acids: CASSYLRTGVNNEHFF.

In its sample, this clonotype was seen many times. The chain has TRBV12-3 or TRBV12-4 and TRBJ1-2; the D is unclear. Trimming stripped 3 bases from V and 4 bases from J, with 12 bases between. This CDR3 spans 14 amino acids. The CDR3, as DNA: TGTGCCAGCAGTTTTAGGGAGGGAACCTATGGCTACACCTTC. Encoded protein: CASSFREGTYGYTF.

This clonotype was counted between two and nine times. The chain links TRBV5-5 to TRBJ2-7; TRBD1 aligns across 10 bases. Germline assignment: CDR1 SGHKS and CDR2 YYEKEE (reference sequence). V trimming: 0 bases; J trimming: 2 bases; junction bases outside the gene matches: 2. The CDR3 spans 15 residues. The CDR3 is CASSLGGTGAYEQYF. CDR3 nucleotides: TGTGCCAGCAGCTTGGGCGGGACAGGGGCCTACGAGCAGTACTTC.

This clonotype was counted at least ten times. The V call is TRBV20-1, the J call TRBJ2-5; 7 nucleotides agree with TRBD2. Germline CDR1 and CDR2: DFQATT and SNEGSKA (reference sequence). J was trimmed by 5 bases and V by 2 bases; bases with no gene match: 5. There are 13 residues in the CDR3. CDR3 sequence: CSARHSGLETQYF. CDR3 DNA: TGCAGTGCTAGACATAGCGGGTTGGAGACCCAGTACTTC.